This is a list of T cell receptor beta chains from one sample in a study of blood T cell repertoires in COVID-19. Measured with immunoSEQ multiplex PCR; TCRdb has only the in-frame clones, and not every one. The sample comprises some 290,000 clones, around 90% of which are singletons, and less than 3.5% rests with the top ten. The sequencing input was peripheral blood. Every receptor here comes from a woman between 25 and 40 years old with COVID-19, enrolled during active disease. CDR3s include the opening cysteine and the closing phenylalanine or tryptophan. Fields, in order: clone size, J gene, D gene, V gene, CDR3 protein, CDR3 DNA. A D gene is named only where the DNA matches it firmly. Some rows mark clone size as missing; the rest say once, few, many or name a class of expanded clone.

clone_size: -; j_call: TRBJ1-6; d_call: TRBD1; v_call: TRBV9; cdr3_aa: CASSTAGTGYSPLHF; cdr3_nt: TGTGCCAGCAGCACCGCCGGGACAGGGTATTCACCCCTCCACTTT
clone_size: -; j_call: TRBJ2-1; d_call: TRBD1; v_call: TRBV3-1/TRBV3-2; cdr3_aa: CASSQFFGQGINNEQFF; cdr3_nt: TGTGCCAGCAGCCAGTTCTTCGGACAGGGGATCAACAATGAGCAGTTCTTC
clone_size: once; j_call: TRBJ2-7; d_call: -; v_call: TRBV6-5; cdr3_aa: CASSVGSNEQYF; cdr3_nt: TGTGCCAGCAGCGTTGGGAGTAACGAGCAGTACTTC
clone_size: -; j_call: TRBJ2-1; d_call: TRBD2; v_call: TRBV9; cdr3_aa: CASSEASGSYNEQFF; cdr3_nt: TGTGCCAGCAGCGAGGCTAGCGGGTCTTACAATGAGCAGTTCTTC
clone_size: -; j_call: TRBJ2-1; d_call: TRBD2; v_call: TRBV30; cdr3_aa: CAWSVSGGRDEQFF; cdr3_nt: TGTGCCTGGAGTGTGTCGGGGGGGAGGGATGAGCAGTTCTTC
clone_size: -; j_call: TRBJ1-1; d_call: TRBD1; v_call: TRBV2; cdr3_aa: CASRTGGGTTEAFF; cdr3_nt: TGTGCCAGCAGGACGGGAGGGGGCACCACTGAAGCTTTCTTT
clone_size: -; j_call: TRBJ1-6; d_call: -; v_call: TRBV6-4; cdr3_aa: CASRPGQIQGSPLHF; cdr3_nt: TGTGCCAGCAGACCGGGACAAATACAAGGTTCACCCCTCCACTTT
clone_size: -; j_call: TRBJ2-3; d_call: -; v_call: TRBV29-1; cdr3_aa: CSVARASTDTQYF; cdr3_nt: TGCAGCGTTGCCAGGGCAAGCACAGATACGCAGTATTTT
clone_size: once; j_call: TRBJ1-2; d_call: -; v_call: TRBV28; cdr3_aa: CASSLRGDGYTF; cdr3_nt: TGTGCCAGCAGTTTACGGGGGGATGGCTACACCTTC
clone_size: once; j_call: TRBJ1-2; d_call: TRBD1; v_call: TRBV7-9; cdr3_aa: CASSLPGQGDYGYTF; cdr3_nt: TGTGCCAGCAGCTTACCGGGACAGGGGGACTATGGCTACACCTTC
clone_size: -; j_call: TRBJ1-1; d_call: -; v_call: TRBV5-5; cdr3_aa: CASSLVGGMNTEAFF; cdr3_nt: TGTGCCAGCAGCTTGGTGGGAGGGATGAACACTGAAGCTTTCTTT
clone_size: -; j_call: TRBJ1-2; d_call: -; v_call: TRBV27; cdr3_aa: CASSLWGRGGYTF; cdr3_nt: TGTGCCAGCAGTTTATGGGGGCGCGGGGGCTACACCTTC
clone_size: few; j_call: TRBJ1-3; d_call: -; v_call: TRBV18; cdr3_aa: CASSPSGISGNTIYF; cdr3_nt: TGTGCCAGCTCACCATCGGGGATCTCTGGAAACACCATATATTTT
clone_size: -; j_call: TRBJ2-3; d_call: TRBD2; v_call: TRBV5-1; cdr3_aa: CASSWTAGADTQYF; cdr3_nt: TGCGCCAGCAGCTGGACGGCGGGAGCAGATACGCAGTATTTT
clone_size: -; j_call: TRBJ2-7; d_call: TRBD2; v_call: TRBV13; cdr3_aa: CASSLGLAGEIPYEQYF; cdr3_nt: TGTGCCAGCAGCTTGGGACTAGCGGGAGAGATCCCCTACGAGCAGTACTTC
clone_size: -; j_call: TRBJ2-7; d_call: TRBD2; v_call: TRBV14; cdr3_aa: CASSLGTSGSDEQYF; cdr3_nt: TGTGCCAGCAGCCTCGGGACTAGCGGGAGTGACGAGCAGTACTTC
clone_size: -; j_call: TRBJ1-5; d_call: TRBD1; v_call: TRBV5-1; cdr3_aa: CASSLGDREGNQPQHF; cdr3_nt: TGCGCCAGCAGCTTGGGGGACAGGGAGGGCAATCAGCCCCAGCATTTT
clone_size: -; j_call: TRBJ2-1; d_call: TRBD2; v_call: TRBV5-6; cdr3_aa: CASSLGSGNYNEQFF; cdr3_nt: TGTGCCAGCAGCTTGGGGAGCGGGAACTACAATGAGCAGTTCTTC
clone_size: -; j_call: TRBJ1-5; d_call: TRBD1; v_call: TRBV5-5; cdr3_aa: CASSFTGGAGNQPQHF; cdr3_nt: TGTGCCAGCAGCTTTACAGGGGGCGCAGGCAATCAGCCCCAGCATTTT
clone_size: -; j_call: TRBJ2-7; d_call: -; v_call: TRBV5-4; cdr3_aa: CASSLGRATYEQYF; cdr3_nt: TGTGCCAGCAGCTTGGGCAGGGCAACCTACGAGCAGTACTTC
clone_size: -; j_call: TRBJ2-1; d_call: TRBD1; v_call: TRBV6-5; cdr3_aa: CASTTRDRGYEQFF; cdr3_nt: TGTGCCAGCACAACGAGGGACAGGGGCTATGAGCAGTTCTTC
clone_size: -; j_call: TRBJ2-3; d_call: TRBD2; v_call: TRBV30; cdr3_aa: CAWSRLAGVTDTQYF; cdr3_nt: TGTGCCTGGAGTAGACTAGCGGGTGTCACAGATACGCAGTATTTT
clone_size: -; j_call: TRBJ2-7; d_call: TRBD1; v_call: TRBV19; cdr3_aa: CASSTTATGAYEQYF; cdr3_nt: TGTGCCAGTAGTACAACGGCGACAGGGGCCTACGAGCAGTACTTC
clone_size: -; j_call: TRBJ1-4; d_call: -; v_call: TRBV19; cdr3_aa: CASSIGGGATNEKLFF; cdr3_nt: TGTGCCAGTAGTATAGGCGGCGGGGCAACTAATGAAAAACTGTTTTTT
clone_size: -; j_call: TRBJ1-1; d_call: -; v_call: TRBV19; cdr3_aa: CASSTGGAETEAFF; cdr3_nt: TGTGCCAGTAGTACCGGGGGGGCTGAGACTGAAGCTTTCTTT
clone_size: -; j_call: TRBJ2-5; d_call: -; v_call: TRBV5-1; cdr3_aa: CASSSVPQETQYF; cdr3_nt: TGCGCCAGCAGCTCCGTCCCCCAAGAGACCCAGTACTTC
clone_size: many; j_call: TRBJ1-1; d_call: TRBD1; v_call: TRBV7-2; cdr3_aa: CASSYPTGGRTEAFF; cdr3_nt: TGTGCCAGCAGCTATCCTACAGGGGGAAGAACTGAAGCTTTCTTT
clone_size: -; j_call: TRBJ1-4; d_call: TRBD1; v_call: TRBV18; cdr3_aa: CASSTRDRGPTNEKLFF; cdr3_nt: TGTGCCAGCTCAACCCGGGACAGGGGCCCAACTAATGAAAAACTGTTTTTT
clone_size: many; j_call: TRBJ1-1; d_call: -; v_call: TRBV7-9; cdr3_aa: CASSLTAQGEAFF; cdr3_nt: TGTGCCAGCAGCTTAACGGCACAGGGTGAAGCTTTCTTT
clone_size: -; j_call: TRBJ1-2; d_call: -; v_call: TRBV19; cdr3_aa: CASSMGRGYTF; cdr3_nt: TGTGCCAGTAGTATGGGCCGTGGCTACACCTTC
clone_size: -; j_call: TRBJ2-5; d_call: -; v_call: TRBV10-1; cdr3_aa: CASSDGGRGETQYF; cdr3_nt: TGCGCCAGCAGTGACGGGGGGCGCGGGGAGACCCAGTACTTC
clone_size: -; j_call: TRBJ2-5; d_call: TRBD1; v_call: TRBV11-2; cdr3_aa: CASSFNVDRVGQETQYF; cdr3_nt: TGTGCCAGCAGCTTTAACGTTGACAGGGTAGGGCAAGAGACCCAGTACTTC
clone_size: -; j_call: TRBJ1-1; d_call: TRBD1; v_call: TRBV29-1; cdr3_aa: CSVRVVGQEAFF; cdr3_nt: TGCAGCGTTCGTGTGGTGGGACAGGAAGCTTTCTTT
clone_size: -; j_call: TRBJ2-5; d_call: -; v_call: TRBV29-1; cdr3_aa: CSAAGGQGRETQYF; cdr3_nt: TGCAGCGCGGCAGGGGGGCAAGGGAGAGAGACCCAGTACTTC
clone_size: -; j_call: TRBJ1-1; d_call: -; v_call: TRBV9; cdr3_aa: CASSVRRGTEAFF; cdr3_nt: TGTGCCAGCAGCGTCCGCAGGGGAACTGAAGCTTTCTTT
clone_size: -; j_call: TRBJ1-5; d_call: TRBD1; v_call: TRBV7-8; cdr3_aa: CASSLEGGWGNQPQHF; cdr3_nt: TGTGCCAGCAGCTTAGAAGGGGGCTGGGGCAATCAGCCCCAGCATTTT
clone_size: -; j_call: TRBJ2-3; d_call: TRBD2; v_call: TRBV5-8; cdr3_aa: CASSLAGSGSADTQYF; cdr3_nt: TGTGCCAGCAGCTTGGCGGGTAGCGGGAGTGCAGATACGCAGTATTTT
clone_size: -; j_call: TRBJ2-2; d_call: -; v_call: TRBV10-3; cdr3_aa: CAIRGAAGELFF; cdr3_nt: TGTGCCATCCGGGGGGCGGCCGGGGAGCTGTTTTTT